A selection of T cell receptor beta chains follows, all from one sample in a study of CD8+CD57+ T cells in acquired aplastic anemia. TCRdb called the reads again in MiXCR, with one record for every CDR3 protein. The sample shows hundreds of thousands of distinct CDR3 sequences, approximately 70% of them seen only once. Sample: sorted CD4+, CD8+, or CD8+CD57+ T cells (not recorded which) from PBMCs. The receptors stem from a human donor in good health, serving as a control. Each CDR3 is given with its conserved first and last residue. The D gene is left open where the match is weak. Size is stated for part of the rows, as once, few or many counts, or as a class when the clone is expanded.

size,D,V,J,DNA,CDR3
.,TRBD2,TRBV2,TRBJ2-7,TGTGCCAGCAGCTTGGCGGGGGGCGCTTCATATGAGCAGTACTTC,CASSLAGGASYEQYF
once,TRBD2,TRBV7-3,TRBJ2-7,TGTGCCAGCAGTGTATGGAAGCGGGGGTGCAACACAGATTTC,CASSVWKRGCNTDF
many,.,TRBV15,TRBJ1-2,TGTGCCACCAGCAGAGAAAGGGGGACGGGAGGCTACACCTTC,CATSRERGTGGYTF
.,.,TRBV6-1,TRBJ1-6,TGTGCCAGCAGTCCCGGGACATTCGTAGGGTCACCCCTCCACTTT,CASSPGTFVGSPLHF
few,TRBD2,TRBV4-2,TRBJ2-3,TGTGCCAGCAGAGCAGCGGGGGGGGCAGATACGCAGTATTTT,CASRAAGGADTQYF
.,.,TRBV25-1,TRBJ2-7,TGTGCCAGCAGTGAAGATGGGGACGAGCAGTACTTC,CASSEDGDEQYF
.,TRBD1,TRBV10-3,TRBJ1-2,TGTGCCATCAGTGAGTCGGGACAGGGGGCGGTATGGTATGGCTACACCTTC,CAISESGQGAVWYGYTF
.,.,TRBV5-1,TRBJ1-2,TGCGCCAGCAGCTACGGGAGAGGGGGGAAGGAAGGCTACACCTTC,CASSYGRGGKEGYTF
.,.,TRBV5-1,TRBJ2-2,TGCGCCAGCAGCTGCAGTACGGGGGGCGAAGCCGGGGAGCTGTTTTTT,CASSCSTGGEAGELFF
.,.,TRBV9,TRBJ2-7,TGTGCCAGCAGCGTCATAGACAGCATGGGATCTGGAAAGTACTTC,CASSVIDSMGSGKYF
.,.,TRBV15,TRBJ1-5,TGTGCCACCAGCAGAGGGGCAGCGGCTGAAACCCAGCATTTT,CATSRGAAAETQHF
.,.,TRBV2,TRBJ2-5,TGTGCCAGCTCTAGAGGGGGAGAAGAGACCCAGTACTTC,CASSRGGEETQYF
many,.,TRBV10-3,TRBJ2-3,TGTGCCATCAGTGAGTCTGAAGGGGCAGACACAGATACGCAGTATTTT,CAISESEGADTDTQYF
.,TRBD1,TRBV7-2,TRBJ2-2,TGTGCCAGCAGCTCCGGACAGGGACCCACGCTAGTTTTT,CASSSGQGPTLVF
.,.,TRBV9,TRBJ1-1,TGTGCCAGCAGCGTTGGAGAGTGCGGTGGAGCTGAATTT,CASSVGECGGAEF
.,.,TRBV12-3/TRBV12-4,TRBJ2-7,TGTGCCAGCAGCCGATCTCCCGTTGAATTCTACGAGCAGTACTTC,CASSRSPVEFYEQYF